Below, 21 T cell receptor beta chains from the same sample are listed, as sequenced in a study of T-cell reconstitution after alpha-beta-depleted transplantation in children. Unique molecular identifiers were incorporated into the prepared TCRbeta library. TCRdb passed the PCR reads through MiXCR, listing each CDR3 protein once. The top ten hold 27% of the sample, which has about 440,000 distinct CDR3 sequences, roughly 44% seen once. Sequencing used PBMCs, obtained before TCRalphabeta/CD19-depleted stem cell transplant. Receptors originate from a girl aged 2-10 years with aplastic anemia, due to receive a stem cell transplant.

This clonotype was counted between two and nine times. The genes are TRBV5-1 and TRBJ2-7; 7 bases map to TRBD1. This CDR3 has 15 residues. V was clipped by 1 base and J by 4 bases; unmatched bases: 8. CDR1 SGHRS and CDR2 YFSETQ come from the germline V gene. The CDR3: CASSLLEGAAYEQYF. CDR3 nucleotides: TGCGCCAGCAGCTTGTTAGAGGGGGCGGCTTACGAGCAGTACTTC.

This chain uses TRBV12-3 or TRBV12-4 with TRBJ1-5; possibly TRBD1 for D (6 bases). V was cut by 4 bases and J by 5 bases, with 9 bases left in between. This CDR3 is built from 13 residues. The CDR3 DNA sequence: TGTGCCAGCAGTTCGACAGGTTATCAGCCCCAGCATTTT. Its translation: CASSSTGYQPQHF.

The CDR3 nucleotides read TGTGCCAGCAGCTTCGAGGGCGGGAGAGCCCAGGAGACCCAGTACTTC. Translating gives CASSFEGGRAQETQYF. The chain is built from TRBV9 and TRBJ2-5; 7 positions match TRBD2. Trimming cost V 4 bases and J 5 bases; bases outside gene matches: 14. The CDR3 contains 16 residues. The germline CDR1 and CDR2 sequences are SGDLS and YYNGEE.

The chain joins TRBV27 to TRBJ2-1; 8 bases match TRBD2. This CDR3 contains 14 residues. Per germline, CDR1 MNHEY and CDR2 SMNVEV (reference sequence). After removal of 6 bases from V and 5 bases from J, the junction contained 6 bases not matched to a gene. CDR3 DNA: TGTGCCAGCAGGGCGGGACTAGTGAACAATGAGCAGTTCTTC. This gives the protein CASRAGLVNNEQFF.

With respect to this clonotype: This could be a read error, since a much larger clone is one nucleotide away. The conserved phenylalanine or tryptophan normally closing the CDR3 is absent here, so this likely arose from a read error. This chain links TRBV27 with TRBJ1-1, with D unclear. The germline gives CDR1 MNHEY, CDR2 SMNVEV (reference sequence). The ends were cut back, 8 bases at V and 4 bases at J, with 8 bases in the middle. This CDR3 is built from 11 residues. In nucleotides, the CDR3 is TGTGCCAGCCTCCTGGGCACTGAAGCTTTCTAT. This gives the protein CASLLGTEAFY.

This chain connects TRBV30 to TRBJ1-1; D gene ambiguous. Trimming cost V 3 bases and J 0 bases, with 11 bases left between them. The CDR3 extends over 14 amino acids. Germline-derived CDR1 and CDR2 are GTSNPN and SVGIG (reference sequence). CDR3 region: CAWRNPGLNTEAFF. CDR3 in DNA: TGTGCCTGGAGAAATCCGGGTCTGAACACTGAAGCTTTCTTT.

This clonotype was counted ten times or more. The chain uses TRBV12-3 or TRBV12-4 and TRBJ2-6; a weak D match, TRBD2 (6 bases). Trimming stripped 1 base from V and 3 bases from J, with 13 bases between. There are 17 residues in the CDR3. The CDR3 sequence: CASSLELRRGGANVLTF. CDR3 nucleotides: TGTGCCAGCAGTTTAGAATTGAGGCGGGGTGGGGCCAACGTCCTGACTTTC.

This clonotype was detected once. This chain joins TRBV27 and TRBJ2-7; TRBD2 matches 12 bases. This CDR3 region has 16 residues. Germline V gene lookup returns CDR1 MNHEY and CDR2 SMNVEV (reference sequence). V was pared by 5 bases and J by 7 bases, with 12 bases of the junction left unmatched. CDR3 sequence: CASSAIGLAGPPEQYF. The CDR3 DNA sequence: TGTGCCAGCAGTGCAATCGGACTAGCGGGGCCTCCAGAGCAGTACTTC.

Ten or more counts support this clonotype. This chain connects TRBV7-9 to TRBJ2-1; possibly TRBD2 for D (6 bases). The germline V gene encodes CDR1 SEHNR and CDR2 FQNEAQ (reference sequence). This CDR3 is built from 16 residues. Trimming stripped 5 bases from V and 5 bases from J, with 19 bases between. The DNA of the CDR3 is TGTGCCAGCAGCCCCCCCGCAATGGGGGGACACAATGAGCAGTTCTTC. Translating gives CASSPPAMGGHNEQFF. Full variable domain (outside the CDR3, taken from reference TRBV7-9 and TRBJ2-1): DTGVSQNPRHKITKRGQNVTFRCDPISEHNRLYWYRQTLGQGPEFLTYFQNEAQLEKSRLLSDRFSAERPKGSFSTLEIQRTEQGDSAMYLCASSPPAMGGHNEQFFGPGTRLTVL.

V usage is TRBV20-1 and J usage is TRBJ1-1, with unresolved D. Germline V gives CDR1 DFQATT, CDR2 SNEGSKA (reference sequence). The CDR3 consists of 12 residues. Trimming removed 1 base at V and 6 bases at J, with 9 bases between. CDR3 nucleotides: TGCAGTGCTAGAGGGGCCACGGCTGAAGCTTTCTTT. This sequence encodes CSARGATAEAFF.

Only a few counts were recorded for this clonotype. The chain links TRBV28 to TRBJ1-4; tentative D call: TRBD1 (6 bases). The V end was cut by 6 bases, the J end by 0 bases, with 26 bases between. The germline V gene has CDR1 MDHEN and CDR2 SYDVKM. CDR3 length equals 20 residues. Here the CDR3 reads CASREFRDTGGGPTNEKLFF. In DNA, the CDR3 is TGTGCCAGCAGGGAATTCCGGGACACCGGGGGGGGTCCAACTAATGAAAAACTGTTTTTT.

Ten or more counts support this clonotype. This sequence joins TRBV11-1 and TRBJ2-3; tentative D call: TRBD1 (9 bases). CDR3 size: 16 residues. V dropped 3 bases and J dropped 2 bases, with 15 bases sitting between them. From germline, CDR1 is SGHAT and CDR2 FQDESV (reference sequence). This chain's CDR3 is CASSFSGTGPTDTQYF. DNA for the CDR3: TGTGCCAGCAGCTTTAGCGGGACAGGGCCCACAGATACGCAGTATTTT.

This clonotype was observed a handful of times. This rearrangement joins TRBV9 to TRBJ2-2; 7 positions match TRBD2. The CDR3 has 16 amino acids. The trim removed 1 base at V and 4 bases at J, leaving 7 bases unmatched. Germline CDR1 and CDR2: SGDLS and YYNGEE. The CDR3 coding sequence is TGTGCCAGCAGCGTAAAAACTGGGAGGGCCACCGGGGAGCTGTTTTTT. It encodes CASSVKTGRATGELFF.

The table lists this clonotype with a few counts. This chain links TRBV3-1 with TRBJ2-2, with 9 bases lining up with TRBD2. Germline V CDR1 and CDR2: LGHDT, YNNKEL (reference sequence). The J segment lost 4 bases and the V segment lost 4 bases, leaving 7 bases of the junction unmatched. The CDR3 runs to 16 residues. CDR3 loop: CASSLTQTSGTGELFF. In DNA, the CDR3 is TGTGCCAGCAGCCTGACTCAGACTAGCGGCACCGGGGAGCTGTTTTTT. Using reference TRBV3-1 and TRBJ2-2 for the parts outside the CDR3, the full variable domain is DTAVSQTPKYLVTQMGNDKSIKCEQNLGHDTMYWYKQDSKKFLKIMFSYNNKELIINETVPNRFSPKSPDKAHLNLHINSLELGDSAVYFCASSLTQTSGTGELFFGEGSRLTVL.

J is TRBJ2-7 and V is TRBV7-3, with 10 nucleotides matching TRBD2. From germline, CDR1 is SGHTA and CDR2 FQGTGA. V was clipped by 0 bases and J by 2 bases; unmatched bases: 13. This CDR3 contains 19 residues. CDR3 region: CASSLTGPAGGFRTYEQYF. The CDR3 DNA follows: TGTGCCAGCAGCTTAACGGGACCAGCGGGAGGGTTTAGGACCTACGAGCAGTACTTC.

The chain recombines TRBV4-3 with TRBJ1-1; weak D call: TRBD1 (5 bases). The germline V and J ends were trimmed by 2 bases and 1 base, with 8 bases remaining between them. Per germline, CDR1 LGHNA and CDR2 YSLEER. CDR3 length equals 14 residues. Written as DNA, the CDR3 is TGCGCCAGCAGCCAACAGACAGAGAACACTGAAGCTTTCTTT. Its translation is CASSQQTENTEAFF.

CDR3 bases: TGCAGTGCTAGGACTCAGGGGATAACTAATGAAAAACTGTTTTTT. Protein product: CSARTQGITNEKLFF. The rearrangement uses TRBV20-1 and TRBJ1-4, with D perhaps TRBD1 (6 bases). Trimming pared 3 bases from V and 1 base from J, leaving 12 bases between. The CDR3 totals 15 residues. From germline, CDR1 is DFQATT and CDR2 SNEGSKA (reference sequence).

The table lists this clonotype with many counts. The chain carries TRBV19 and TRBJ1-1, with no clear D. The length of the CDR3 is 14 residues. The germline gives CDR1 LNHDA, CDR2 SQIVND (reference sequence). The V gene lost 6 bases and the J gene lost 4 bases, with 15 bases spanning the gap. The CDR3 nucleotides are TGTGCCAGTAGCCTCATCGGGAGTGGCACTGAAGCTTTCTTT. Translated: CASSLIGSGTEAFF.

This clonotype was found a few times. CDR3 in amino acids: CSARVSEAFF. The CDR3 nucleotides are TGCAGTGCTAGAGTCAGTGAAGCTTTCTTT. The chain has TRBV20-1 and TRBJ1-1; D gene ambiguous. Germline lookup yields CDR1 DFQATT and CDR2 SNEGSKA (reference sequence). The CDR3 totals 10 residues. V gave up 1 base and J gave up 7 bases, with 4 bases separating them.

This clonotype was observed a few times. CDR3 region: CSASDRGNSPLHF. CDR3 DNA sequence: TGCAGTGCTAGTGACAGGGGGAATTCACCCCTCCACTTT. The V call is TRBV20-1, the J call TRBJ1-6, with 9 bases identical to TRBD1. Germline CDR1 is DFQATT and CDR2 is SNEGSKA (reference sequence). The J segment lost 7 bases and the V segment lost 3 bases, leaving 1 base of the junction unmatched. This CDR3 spans 13 amino acids.

This clonotype was picked up a small number of times. The V gene is TRBV10-1, the J gene TRBJ1-2, with 7 bases aligning to TRBD1. From germline, CDR1 is WNHNN and CDR2 SYGVQD (reference sequence). V trimming: 2 bases; J trimming: 2 bases; junction bases outside the gene matches: 5. This CDR3 region has 15 residues. Written as DNA, the CDR3 is TGCGCCAGCAGTGAGACCCGACAGGGAAACTATGGCTACACCTTC. The encoded protein is CASSETRQGNYGYTF.